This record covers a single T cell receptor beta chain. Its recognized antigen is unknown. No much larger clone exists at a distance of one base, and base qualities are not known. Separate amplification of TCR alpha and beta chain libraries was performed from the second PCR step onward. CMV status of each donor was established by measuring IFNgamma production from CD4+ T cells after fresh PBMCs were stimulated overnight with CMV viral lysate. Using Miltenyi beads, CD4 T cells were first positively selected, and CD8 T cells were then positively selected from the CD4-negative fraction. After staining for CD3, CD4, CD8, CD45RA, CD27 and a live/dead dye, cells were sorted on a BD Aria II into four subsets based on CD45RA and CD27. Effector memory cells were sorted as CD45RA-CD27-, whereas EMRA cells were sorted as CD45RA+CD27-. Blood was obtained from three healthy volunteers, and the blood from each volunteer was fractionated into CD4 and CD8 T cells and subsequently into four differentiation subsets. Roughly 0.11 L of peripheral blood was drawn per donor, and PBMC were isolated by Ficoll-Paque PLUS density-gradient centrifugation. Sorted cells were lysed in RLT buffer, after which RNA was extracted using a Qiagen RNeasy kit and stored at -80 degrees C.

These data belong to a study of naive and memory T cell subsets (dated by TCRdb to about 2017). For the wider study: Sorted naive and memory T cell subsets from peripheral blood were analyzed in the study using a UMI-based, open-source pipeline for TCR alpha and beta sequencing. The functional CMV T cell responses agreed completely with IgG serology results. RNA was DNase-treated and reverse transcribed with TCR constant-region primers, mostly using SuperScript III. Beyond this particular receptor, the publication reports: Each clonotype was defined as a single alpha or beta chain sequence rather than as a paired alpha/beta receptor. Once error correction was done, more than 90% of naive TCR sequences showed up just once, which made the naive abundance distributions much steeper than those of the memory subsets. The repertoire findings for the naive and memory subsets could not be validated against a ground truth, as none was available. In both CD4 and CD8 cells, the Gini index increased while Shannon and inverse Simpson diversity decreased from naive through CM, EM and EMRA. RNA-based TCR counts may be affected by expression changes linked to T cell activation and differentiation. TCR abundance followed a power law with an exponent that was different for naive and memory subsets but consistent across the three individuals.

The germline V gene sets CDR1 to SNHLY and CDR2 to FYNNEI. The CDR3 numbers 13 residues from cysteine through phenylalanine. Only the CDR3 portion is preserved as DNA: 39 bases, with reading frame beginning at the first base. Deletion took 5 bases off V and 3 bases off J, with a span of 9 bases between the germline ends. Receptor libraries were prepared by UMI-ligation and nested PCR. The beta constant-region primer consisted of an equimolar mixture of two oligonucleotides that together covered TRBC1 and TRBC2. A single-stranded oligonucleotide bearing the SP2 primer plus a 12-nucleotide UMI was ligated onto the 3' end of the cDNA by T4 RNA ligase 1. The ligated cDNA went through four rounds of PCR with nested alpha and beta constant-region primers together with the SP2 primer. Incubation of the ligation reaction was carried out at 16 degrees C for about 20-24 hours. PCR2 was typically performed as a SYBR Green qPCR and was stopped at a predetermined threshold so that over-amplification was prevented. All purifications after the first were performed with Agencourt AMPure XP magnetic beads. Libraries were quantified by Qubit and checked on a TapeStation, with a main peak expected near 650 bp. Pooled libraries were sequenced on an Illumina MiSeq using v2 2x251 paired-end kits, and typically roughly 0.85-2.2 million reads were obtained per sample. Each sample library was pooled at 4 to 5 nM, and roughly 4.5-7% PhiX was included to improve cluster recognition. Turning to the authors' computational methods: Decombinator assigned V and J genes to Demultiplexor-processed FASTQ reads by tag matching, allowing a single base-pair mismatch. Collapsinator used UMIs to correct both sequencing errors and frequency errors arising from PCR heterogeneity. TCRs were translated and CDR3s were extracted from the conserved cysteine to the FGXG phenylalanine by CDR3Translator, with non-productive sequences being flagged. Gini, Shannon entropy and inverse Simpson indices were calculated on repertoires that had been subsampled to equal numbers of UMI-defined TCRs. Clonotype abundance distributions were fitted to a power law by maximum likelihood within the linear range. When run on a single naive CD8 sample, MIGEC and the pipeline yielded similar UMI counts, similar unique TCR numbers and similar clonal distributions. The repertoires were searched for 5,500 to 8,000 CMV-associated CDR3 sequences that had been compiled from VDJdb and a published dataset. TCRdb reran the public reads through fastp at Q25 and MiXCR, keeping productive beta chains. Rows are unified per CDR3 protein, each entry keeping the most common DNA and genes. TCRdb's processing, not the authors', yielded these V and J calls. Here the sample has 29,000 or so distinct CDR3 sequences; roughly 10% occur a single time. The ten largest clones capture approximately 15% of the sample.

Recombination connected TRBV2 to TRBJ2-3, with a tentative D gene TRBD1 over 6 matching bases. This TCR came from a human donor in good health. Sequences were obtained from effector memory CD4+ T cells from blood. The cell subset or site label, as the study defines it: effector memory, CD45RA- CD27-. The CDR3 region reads CASSLQGTDTQYF. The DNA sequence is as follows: TGTGCCAGCAGTTTACAGGGAACAGATACGCAGTATTTT.